This record looks at one T cell receptor beta chain sequence and its context. Its antigen is undetermined. This specimen belongs to a study of T cell responses to AZD1222 COVID-19 vaccine. Study-level information: Second doses at about 4 or about 12 weeks were pooled. General study points: Targets within unmutated variant regions were reportedly found for nearly half of spike-specific TCRs. Baseline testing showed seropositivity in only a handful of AZD1222 recipients. Clonal diversity was possibly underestimated, and the donors were mostly white British, with more females.

Clones were sequenced by immunoSEQ multiplex PCR, and TCRdb holds only the in-frame ones, with some missing. Here the sample spans roughly 140,000 clones, about nine tenths being singletons. Germline V lookup: CDR1 MGHRA, CDR2 YSYEKL. The CDR3 is made up of 18 amino acids. V was clipped by 0 bases and J by 2 bases; unmatched bases: 8. The sample in question was peripheral blood, obtained on day 0 of AZD1222 vaccination. The TCR comes from an adult in good health. This chain links TRBV4-1 with TRBJ1-3, with 9 positions matching TRBD1. The CDR3 sequence is CASSQEPTGGFTGNTIYF. DNA of the CDR3: TGCGCCAGCAGCCAAGAGCCTACAGGGGGCTTTACTGGAAACACCATATATTTT.